A selection of T cell receptor beta chains follows, all from one sample in a study of technical replicates of blood from a few donors. The repertoire was sequenced with immunoSEQ multiplex PCR; TCRdb's copy has only in-frame clones and lacks some. The sample contains roughly 66,000 clones, 86% of which appear only once. Sequences were obtained from PBMCs. These receptors all stem from a human donor in good health. Some clones in this sample may be carry-over from other donors' samples. CDR3s include the opening cysteine and the closing phenylalanine or tryptophan. Each record gives: V gene, J gene, CDR3 protein.

>TRBV11-2|TRBJ2-5
CASSLDARETQYF
>TRBV11-2|TRBJ1-3
CASSSLTGNTIYF
>TRBV7-6|TRBJ2-7
CASSRLAVLSYEQYF
>TRBV7-2|TRBJ1-1
CASSLHIRTGGGNTEAFF
>TRBV5-6|TRBJ2-7
CASSPPPAGVFYEQYF
>TRBV4-1|TRBJ2-7
CASSQDIEGSEQYF
>TRBV2|TRBJ1-5
CASRDTGVNQPQHF
>TRBV6-1|TRBJ2-7
CASSVTSGGLPPYEQYF
>TRBV20-1|TRBJ2-7
CSARVVGEQYF
>TRBV5-1|TRBJ1-4
CASSPEQGLAEKLFF
>TRBV9|TRBJ2-5
CASSTTSGVETQYF
>TRBV19|TRBJ1-2
CASSIGAVANLYTF
>TRBV6-4|TRBJ2-3
CASRPSGGPFSTDTQYF
>TRBV9|TRBJ2-7
CASSTAGGFLYEQYF